In its sample, the clone carrying this TCR beta chain was seen many times. The read halts 3 residues ahead of the CDR3 end, with the missing end drawn from the germline J gene. Germline-derived CDR1 and CDR2 are LNHDA and SQIVND (reference sequence). The CDR3 totals 15 residues. Trimming cost V 7 bases and J 7 bases, with 17 bases left between them. TCRdb keeps only in-frame clones here, not all; method: immunoSEQ multiplex PCR. The sample is made up of 80,000 or so clones, none counted only once. The data are from a study of T cell clonality in common variable immunodeficiency. The gene calls are TRBV19 and TRBJ1-6; D possibly corresponds to TRBD1 (6 bases). Sample: peripheral blood mononuclear cells. The TCR comes from a person aged 18 to 75 in good health. CDR3 residues: CASTPGGQINSPLHF. The covered CDR3 bases are TGTGCCAGTACCCCGGGGGGGCAGATAAATTCACCC.